This T cell receptor (beta chain) was sequenced for a study of CD8+ T cells in alopecia areata. Study-level points and caveats: Scalp samples also yield sequences of resident alphabeta T cells from normal skin.

Between the trimmed V and J ends, which lost 0 bases and 4 bases, there was a span of 7 bases. The germline CDR1 and CDR2 sequences are SQVTM and ANQGSEA. This CDR3 contains 12 residues. Concerning this clone itself: Its antigen is undetermined.

RNA, once extracted, was reverse transcribed into cDNA for use as the sequencing template. Assay: immunoSEQ multiplex PCR; the TCRdb copy retains only in-frame clones and omits some. The sample has more than 90,000 clones, more than 55% seen once. This sample's treatment: oral pan-JAK inhibitor, 5-10 mg twice daily. The V call is TRBV29-1, the J call TRBJ2-7, with D unresolved. This clonotype was sampled from a human donor with alopecia areata. Here the sequenced sample was CD8+ T cells sorted from blood, taken at week 4, from a patient treated with tofacitinib. The CDR3 coding sequence is TGCAGCGTTGAAGATTCAGTGTACGAGCAGTACTTC. Amino acids: CSVEDSVYEQYF.